This TCR beta chain came from a study of T cells after yellow fever vaccination. Study in general: Preparation used SMART-Seq v4 Ultra Low Input for the low-cell-number fractions.

Via MiXCR, TCRdb re-called the 5' RACE reads, giving one row per CDR3 protein. The sample comprises 96,000 or so distinct CDR3 sequences, about 8.2% of which are singletons, and 16% rests with the top ten. The CDR3 has 13 amino acids. Germline values: CDR1 SEHNR, CDR2 FQNEAQ (reference sequence). Trimming stripped 5 bases from V and 8 bases from J, with 12 bases between. Whole-study results and caveats: Shared CD4/CD8 clonotypes were a small share, likely from convergent recombination.

This TCR derives from a young man who received the YFV17D yellow fever vaccine. This sequence joins TRBV7-9 and TRBJ2-2; no reliable D call. The sequencing here drew on CD8+ T cells not binding an NS4B(214-222) dextramer, sorted from PBMCs, taken approximately 16 days after the first yellow fever vaccination. The CDR3 DNA reads as TGTGCCAGCAGCCTAGACTTATTGGGGGAGCTGTTTTTT. Encoded protein: CASSLDLLGELFF.